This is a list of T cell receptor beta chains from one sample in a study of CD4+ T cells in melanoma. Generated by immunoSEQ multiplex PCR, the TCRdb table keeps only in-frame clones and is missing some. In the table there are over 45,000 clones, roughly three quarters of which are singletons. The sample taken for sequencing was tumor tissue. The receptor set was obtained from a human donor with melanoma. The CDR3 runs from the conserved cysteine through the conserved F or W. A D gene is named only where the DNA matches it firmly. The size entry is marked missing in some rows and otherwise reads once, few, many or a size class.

CDR3 DNA: TGCGCCAGCAGCCAGACCATAACCAGGGGGCGCGTCTACGAGCAGTACTTC; CDR3 protein: CASSQTITRGRVYEQYF; J gene: TRBJ2-7; D gene: TRBD1; clone size: few; V gene: TRBV4-1
CDR3 DNA: TGTGCCAGCACCGATGGTAATTCACCCCTCCACTTT; CDR3 protein: CASTDGNSPLHF; J gene: TRBJ1-6; D gene: NA; clone size: few; V gene: TRBV27
CDR3 DNA: TGCGCCAGCAGCGAAGGACAGGGGGCTCGTTACGAGCAGTACTTC; CDR3 protein: CASSEGQGARYEQYF; J gene: TRBJ2-7; D gene: TRBD1; clone size: NA; V gene: TRBV5-1
CDR3 DNA: TGTGCCAGCAGCTGGGACAGTTCGGGGGGAGAGACCCAGTACTTC; CDR3 protein: CASSWDSSGGETQYF; J gene: TRBJ2-5; D gene: NA; clone size: NA; V gene: TRBV5-5
CDR3 DNA: TGTGCCAGCAGCTGGTCTCTAGCGGTCAGCACCGGGGAGCTGTTTTTT; CDR3 protein: CASSWSLAVSTGELFF; J gene: TRBJ2-2; D gene: TRBD2; clone size: NA; V gene: TRBV7-6
CDR3 DNA: TGTGCCAGCAGCCCTCGAGGGTCCAATCAGCCCCAGCATTTT; CDR3 protein: CASSPRGSNQPQHF; J gene: TRBJ1-5; D gene: NA; clone size: NA; V gene: TRBV7-8
CDR3 DNA: TGTGCCAGTAGTATGGGGGCCGGGGAGCTGTTTTTT; CDR3 protein: CASSMGAGELFF; J gene: TRBJ2-2; D gene: NA; clone size: many; V gene: TRBV19
CDR3 DNA: TGTGCCAGCAGCTTAGTTTGGCTGGCAGATACGCAGTATTTT; CDR3 protein: CASSLVWLADTQYF; J gene: TRBJ2-3; D gene: NA; clone size: NA; V gene: TRBV7-2
CDR3 DNA: TGTGCCAGCAGTTCAGACTGGACCAATGAGCAGTTCTTC; CDR3 protein: CASSSDWTNEQFF; J gene: TRBJ2-1; D gene: NA; clone size: NA; V gene: TRBV6-1
CDR3 DNA: TGTGCCAGCAGTCTAGGGACAGGGATATGGGAGCAGTACTTC; CDR3 protein: CASSLGTGIWEQYF; J gene: TRBJ2-7; D gene: TRBD1; clone size: NA; V gene: TRBV6-6
CDR3 DNA: TGTGCCAGCAGCTTAGTAGGACAGGGGATCGAGACCCAGTACTTC; CDR3 protein: CASSLVGQGIETQYF; J gene: TRBJ2-5; D gene: TRBD1; clone size: NA; V gene: TRBV7-9
CDR3 DNA: TGTGCCAGCAGCCTCGGCCGGGGGAGAGGCTACAATGAGCAGTTCTTC; CDR3 protein: CASSLGRGRGYNEQFF; J gene: TRBJ2-1; D gene: NA; clone size: once; V gene: TRBV4-2
CDR3 DNA: TGTGCCAGCAGCTGGGCCCCAGGGACCAATCAGCCCCAGCATTTT; CDR3 protein: CASSWAPGTNQPQHF; J gene: TRBJ1-5; D gene: NA; clone size: NA; V gene: TRBV7-2
CDR3 DNA: TGTGCCAGCAGTGAAGCATCTTACTCGGGACAGAGAAACGAGCAGTACTTC; CDR3 protein: CASSEASYSGQRNEQYF; J gene: TRBJ2-7; D gene: TRBD1; clone size: NA; V gene: TRBV6-1
CDR3 DNA: TGCGCCAGCAGCCATGAGCCTCGCGGGGGGGCCACCGGGGAGCTGTTTTTT; CDR3 protein: CASSHEPRGGATGELFF; J gene: TRBJ2-2; D gene: TRBD2; clone size: NA; V gene: TRBV4-1
CDR3 DNA: TGTGCCAGCTGGCGGGGCACAGATACGCAGTATTTT; CDR3 protein: CASWRGTDTQYF; J gene: TRBJ2-3; D gene: NA; clone size: many; V gene: TRBV27
CDR3 DNA: TGTGCCAGCATTGGACTAGCGGGGGGGCTAGAGACCCAGTACTTC; CDR3 protein: CASIGLAGGLETQYF; J gene: TRBJ2-5; D gene: TRBD2; clone size: NA; V gene: TRBV2
CDR3 DNA: TGTGCCAGCAGTGCAGACAGGGGGCGCTTTTACGAGCAGTACTTC; CDR3 protein: CASSADRGRFYEQYF; J gene: TRBJ2-7; D gene: TRBD1; clone size: NA; V gene: TRBV2
CDR3 DNA: TGTGCCAGCAGCCAAGATTCGACTAGCGGGCCCACCGGGGAGCTGTTTTTT; CDR3 protein: CASSQDSTSGPTGELFF; J gene: TRBJ2-2; D gene: TRBD2; clone size: few; V gene: TRBV4-2
CDR3 DNA: TGTGCCAGCAGTGGGCGTTTCGGTCTAGCCAAAAACATTCAGTACTTC; CDR3 protein: CASSGRFGLAKNIQYF; J gene: TRBJ2-4; D gene: NA; clone size: few; V gene: TRBV6-4
CDR3 DNA: TGTGCCAGCAGCTTAGAGGGACAGGCGAACTATGGCTACACCTTC; CDR3 protein: CASSLEGQANYGYTF; J gene: TRBJ1-2; D gene: TRBD1; clone size: once; V gene: TRBV7-9